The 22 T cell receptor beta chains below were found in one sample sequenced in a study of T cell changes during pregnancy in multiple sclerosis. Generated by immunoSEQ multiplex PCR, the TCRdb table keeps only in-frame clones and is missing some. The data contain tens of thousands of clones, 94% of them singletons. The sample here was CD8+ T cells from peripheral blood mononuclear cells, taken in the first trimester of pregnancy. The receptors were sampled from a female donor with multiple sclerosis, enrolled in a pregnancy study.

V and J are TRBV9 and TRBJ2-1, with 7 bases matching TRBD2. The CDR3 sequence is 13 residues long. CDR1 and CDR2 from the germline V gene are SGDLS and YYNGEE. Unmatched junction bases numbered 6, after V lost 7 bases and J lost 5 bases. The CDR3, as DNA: TGTGCCAGCGGAGGTGCGGGGGACAATGAGCAGTTCTTC. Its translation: CASGGAGDNEQFF.

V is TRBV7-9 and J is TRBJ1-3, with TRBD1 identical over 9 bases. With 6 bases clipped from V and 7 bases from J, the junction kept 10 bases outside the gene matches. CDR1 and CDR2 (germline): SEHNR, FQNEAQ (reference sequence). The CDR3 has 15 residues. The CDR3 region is CASSPGTGLLNTIYF. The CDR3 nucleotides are TGTGCCAGCAGTCCCGGGACAGGGCTACTCAACACCATATATTTT.

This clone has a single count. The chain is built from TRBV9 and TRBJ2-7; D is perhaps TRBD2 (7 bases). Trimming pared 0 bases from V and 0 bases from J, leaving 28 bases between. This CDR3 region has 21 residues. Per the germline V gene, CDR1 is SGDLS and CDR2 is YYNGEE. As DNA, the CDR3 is TGTGCCAGCAGCGTAGGAGAGGATGGTATTCGAGGGGGGGCGAGCTCCTACGAGCAGTACTTC. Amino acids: CASSVGEDGIRGGASSYEQYF. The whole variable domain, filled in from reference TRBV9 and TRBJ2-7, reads DSGVTQTPKHLITATGQRVTLRCSPRSGDLSVYWYQQSLDQGLQFLIQYYNGEERAKGNILERFSAQQFPDLHSELNLSSLELGDSALYFCASSVGEDGIRGGASSYEQYFGPGTRLTVT.

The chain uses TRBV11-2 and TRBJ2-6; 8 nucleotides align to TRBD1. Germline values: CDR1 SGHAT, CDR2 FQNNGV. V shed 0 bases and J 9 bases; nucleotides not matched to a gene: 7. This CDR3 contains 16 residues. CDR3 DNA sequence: TGTGCCAGCAGCTTAGAGGGTACAGGGGGTGACAACGTCCTGACTTTC. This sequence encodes CASSLEGTGGDNVLTF.

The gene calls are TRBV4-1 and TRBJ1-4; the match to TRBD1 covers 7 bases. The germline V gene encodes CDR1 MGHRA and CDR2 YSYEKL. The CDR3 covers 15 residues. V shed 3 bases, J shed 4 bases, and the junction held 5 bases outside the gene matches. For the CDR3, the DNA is TGCGCCAGCAGCCATACGACAGGGAATAATGAAAAACTGTTTTTT. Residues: CASSHTTGNNEKLFF.

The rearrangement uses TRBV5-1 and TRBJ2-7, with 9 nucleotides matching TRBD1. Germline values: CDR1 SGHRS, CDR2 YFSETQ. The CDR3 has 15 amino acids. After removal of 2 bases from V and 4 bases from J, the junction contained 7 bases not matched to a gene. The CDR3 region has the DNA TGCGCCAGCAGCTTAAGACCGGGACAGGGATACGAGCAGTACTTC. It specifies CASSLRPGQGYEQYF.

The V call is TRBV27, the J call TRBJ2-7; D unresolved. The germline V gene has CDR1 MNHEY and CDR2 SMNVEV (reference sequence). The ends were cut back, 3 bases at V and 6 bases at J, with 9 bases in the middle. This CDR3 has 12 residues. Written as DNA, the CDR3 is TGTGCCAGCAGTTTTCCAGGCAGCGAGCAGTACTTC. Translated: CASSFPGSEQYF.

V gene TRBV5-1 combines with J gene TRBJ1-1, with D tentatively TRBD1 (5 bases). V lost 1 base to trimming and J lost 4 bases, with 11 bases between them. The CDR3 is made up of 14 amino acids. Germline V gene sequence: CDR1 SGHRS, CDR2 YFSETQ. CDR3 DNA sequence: TGCGCCAGCAGCTTGTATGGGGGAGGCACTGAAGCTTTCTTT. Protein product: CASSLYGGGTEAFF.

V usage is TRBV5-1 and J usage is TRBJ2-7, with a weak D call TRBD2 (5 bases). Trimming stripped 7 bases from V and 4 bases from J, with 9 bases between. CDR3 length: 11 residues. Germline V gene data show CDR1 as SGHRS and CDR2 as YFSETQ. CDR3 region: CASGEGYEQYF. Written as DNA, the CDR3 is TGCGCCAGCGGCGAGGGTTACGAGCAGTACTTC.

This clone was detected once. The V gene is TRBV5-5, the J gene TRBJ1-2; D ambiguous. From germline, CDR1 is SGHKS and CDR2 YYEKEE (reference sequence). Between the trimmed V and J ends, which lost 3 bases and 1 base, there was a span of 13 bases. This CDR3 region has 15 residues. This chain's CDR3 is CASSSMGSYNYGYTF. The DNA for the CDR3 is TGTGCCAGCAGCTCCATGGGCAGTTATAACTATGGCTACACCTTC.

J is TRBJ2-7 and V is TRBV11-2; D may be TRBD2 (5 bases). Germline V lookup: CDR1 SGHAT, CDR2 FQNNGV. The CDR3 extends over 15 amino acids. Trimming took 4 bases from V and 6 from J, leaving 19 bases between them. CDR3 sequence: CASSSTGMSLSEQYF. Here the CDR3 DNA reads TGTGCCAGCAGCTCCACCGGGATGTCCCTGTCCGAGCAGTACTTC.

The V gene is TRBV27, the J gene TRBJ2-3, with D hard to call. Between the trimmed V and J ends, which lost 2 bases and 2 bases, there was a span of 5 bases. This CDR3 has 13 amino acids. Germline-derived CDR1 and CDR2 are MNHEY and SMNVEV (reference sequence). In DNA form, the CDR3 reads TGTGCCAGCAGTTTACGTAACACAGATACGCAGTATTTT. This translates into CASSLRNTDTQYF.

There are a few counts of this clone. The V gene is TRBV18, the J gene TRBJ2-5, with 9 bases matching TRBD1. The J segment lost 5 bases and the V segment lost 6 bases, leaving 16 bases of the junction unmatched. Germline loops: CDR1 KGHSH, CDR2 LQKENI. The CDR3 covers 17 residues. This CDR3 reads CASSGQGYPGREETQYF. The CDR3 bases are TGTGCCAGCTCGGGACAGGGCTACCCAGGCCGGGAGGAGACCCAGTACTTC.

Written as DNA, the CDR3 is TGTGCCAGCGGAGACAGTAACTACGAGCAGTACTTC. Amino acids: CASGDSNYEQYF. This rearrangement joins TRBV9 to TRBJ2-7, with a possible D match to TRBD1 (5 bases). Trimming stripped 7 bases from V and 3 bases from J, with 11 bases between. This CDR3 is built from 12 residues. Per germline, CDR1 SGDLS and CDR2 YYNGEE.

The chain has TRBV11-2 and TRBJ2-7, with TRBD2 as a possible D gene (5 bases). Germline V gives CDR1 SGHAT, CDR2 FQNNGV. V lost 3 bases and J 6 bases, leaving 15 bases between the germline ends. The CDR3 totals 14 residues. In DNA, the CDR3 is TGTGCCAGCAGCTTCGTAGGCTTACGGGGCGAGCAGTACTTC. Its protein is CASSFVGLRGEQYF.

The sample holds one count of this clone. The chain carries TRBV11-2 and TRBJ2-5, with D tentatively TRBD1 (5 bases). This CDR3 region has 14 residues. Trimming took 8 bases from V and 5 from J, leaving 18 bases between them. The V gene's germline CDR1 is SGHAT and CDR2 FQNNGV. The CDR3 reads CASSPGLSIETQYF. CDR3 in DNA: TGTGCCAGCTCCCCAGGGTTGTCAATCGAGACCCAGTACTTC.

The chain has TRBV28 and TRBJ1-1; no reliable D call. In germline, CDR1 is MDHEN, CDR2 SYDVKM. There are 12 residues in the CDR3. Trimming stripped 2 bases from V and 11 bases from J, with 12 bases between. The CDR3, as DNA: TGTGCCAGCAGTTTAGACGGACTCGAGGCTTTCTTT. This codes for CASSLDGLEAFF.

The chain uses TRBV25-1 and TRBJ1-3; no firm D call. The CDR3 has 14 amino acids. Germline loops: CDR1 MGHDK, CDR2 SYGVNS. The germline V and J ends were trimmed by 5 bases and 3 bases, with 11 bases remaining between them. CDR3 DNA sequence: TGTGCCAGCAGTCACGGTCTTAGTGGAAACACCATATATTTT. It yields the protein CASSHGLSGNTIYF.

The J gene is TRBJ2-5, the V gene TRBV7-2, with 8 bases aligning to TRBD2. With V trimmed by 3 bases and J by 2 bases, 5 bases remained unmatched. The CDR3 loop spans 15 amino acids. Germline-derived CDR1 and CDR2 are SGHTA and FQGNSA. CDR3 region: CASSLGLESQETQYF. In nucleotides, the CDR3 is TGTGCCAGCAGCTTGGGACTAGAGTCACAAGAGACCCAGTACTTC.

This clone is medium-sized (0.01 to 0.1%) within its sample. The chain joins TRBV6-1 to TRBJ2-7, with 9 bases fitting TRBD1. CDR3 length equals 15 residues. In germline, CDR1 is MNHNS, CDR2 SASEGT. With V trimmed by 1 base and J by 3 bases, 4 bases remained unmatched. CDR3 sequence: CASSEGETGGYEQYF. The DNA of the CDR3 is TGTGCCAGCAGTGAAGGGGAGACAGGGGGCTACGAGCAGTACTTC.

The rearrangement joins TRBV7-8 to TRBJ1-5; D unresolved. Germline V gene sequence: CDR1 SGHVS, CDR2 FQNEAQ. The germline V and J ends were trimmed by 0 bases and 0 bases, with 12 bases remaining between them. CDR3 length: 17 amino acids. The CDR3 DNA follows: TGTGCCAGCAGCTTAGCGCAAACACACCTTAGCAATCAGCCCCAGCATTTT. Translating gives CASSLAQTHLSNQPQHF.

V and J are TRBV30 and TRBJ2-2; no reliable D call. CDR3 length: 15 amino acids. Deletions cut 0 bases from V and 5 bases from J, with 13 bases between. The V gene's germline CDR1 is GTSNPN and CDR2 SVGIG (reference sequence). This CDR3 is CAWSVVQVRTGELFF. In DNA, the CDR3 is TGTGCCTGGAGTGTAGTCCAGGTCAGGACCGGGGAGCTGTTTTTT. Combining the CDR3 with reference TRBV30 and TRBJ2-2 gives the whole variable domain SQTIHQWPATLVQPVGSPLSLECTVEGTSNPNLYWYRQAAGRGLQLLFYSVGIGQISSEVPQNLSASRPQDRQFILSSKKLLLSDSGFYLCAWSVVQVRTGELFFGEGSRLTVL.